This T cell receptor (beta chain) is from a study of vaccination and CD4 T cells after COVID-19. The CDR3 spans 11 residues. CDR1 is SGHDT, CDR2 YYEEEE, per germline. Between the trimmed V and J ends, which lost 2 bases and 3 bases, there was a span of 2 bases. As concerns this clonotype: Antigen: not known.

Indicated treatment: approximately 10-day PBMC culture with coronavirus spike peptide pools or control peptides (ViraFEST assay). The unexposed donor provided CD4+ T cells, which were taken before the COVID-19 pandemic (2011-2018). PBMCs were cultured at around 1.8 million per well with 9.5 to 10 IU/ml IL-2 and approximately 9.7 ug/ml peptide pools. Whole-study findings and limits: The great majority, 304 of 307 vaccine-specific clones, proved spike mono-reactive in convalescent patients. Researchers report that a median approximately 86% of reactive clones in convalescent patients surfaced only post-vaccination.

An Oncomine TCR Beta short-read assay was used to sequence the DNA from cultured CD4+ T cells. One entry per CDR3 protein, called by TCRdb with MiXCR from the PCR reads. The sample lists around 5,900 distinct CDR3 sequences, roughly 34% occurring once. This clonotype was sampled from a human donor in good health. Sequenced material: CD4+ T cells from blood, cultured in vitro. The rearrangement joins TRBV5-6 to TRBJ1-2; D gene ambiguous. The CDR3 spells CASSFYYGYTF. The CDR3 region has the DNA TGTGCCAGCAGCTTCTACTATGGCTACACCTTC.